This T cell receptor (beta chain) comes out of a study of T cells in Graves' hyperthyroidism and ophthalmopathy (dated by TCRdb to the late 2010s). The study in broad terms: Peripheral blood samples were taken at initial diagnosis, before any treatment was given. TCR V-J signatures able to tell the groups apart were searched for in a discovery cohort of 100 patients, of whom over 40 had Graves' ophthalmopathy and around 56 had stable Graves' hyperthyroidism. Whether ophthalmopathy could be predicted prospectively was tested in an independent validation cohort made up of 18 to 20 hyperthyroidism patients plus 17 patients who later progressed to ophthalmopathy. For training and testing, the roughly 93 patients in the discovery cohort were randomly divided in a 7:3 ratio. In addition, the study compared T-cell repertoires in thyroid tissue and in blood from roughly six Graves' hyperthyroidism patients. Once sampling was done, hyperthyroidism patients were given methimazole at a starting dose of 30 mg daily, whereas ophthalmopathy patients were given high-dose intravenous methylprednisolone. According to the paper, TCR Vbeta CDR3 sequencing was carried out on over 130 peripheral blood samples, which came from some 41 ophthalmopathy, around 75 hyperthyroidism and about 17 progressor patients. Study-wide findings and limitations: A model built on a 13 V-J signature distinguished ophthalmopathy from stable hyperthyroidism, reaching roughly 88% sensitivity and around 81% specificity in cross-validation and 80%/75% in testing. Most expanded thyroid clonotypes (frequency above 0.001) were also detected in blood, suggesting blood repertoires may reflect thyroid immune responses. In validation, progression to ophthalmopathy was predicted by the model with approximately 67% sensitivity and just over 72% specificity, a median of roughly 6 months before onset. Sample size was not statistically predetermined, and blinding of investigators to group allocation was not performed.

The V end loses 4 bases and the J end loses 5 bases, and a stretch of 14 bases separates them. The CDR3 goes from the cysteine to the phenylalanine over 14 residues. CDR3 DNA only is kept here, 42 bases in frame from base 1. Note on this clonotype: Its binding antigen is unknown. Base qualities are missing; no much larger clone stands one base away.

Amplification of TCR beta CDR3 regions was carried out from RNA transcripts. The first round of RT-PCR for the TCR CDR3 was performed with the HTBI primer set and the Qiagen OneStep RT-PCR kit. The libraries were constructed in a second round of multiplex PCR and then size-selected and purified. The libraries were sequenced on an Illumina HiSeq2000 using paired-end 100 bp reads. On the study's bioinformatics: SOAPnuke was used to process the raw data, with reads discarded if the reads contained adapters or uncalled bases, had a mean Phred below 15, or lacked an exact constant-primer or identifier match. High-quality paired reads were merged with COPE v1.2.5, and unique nucleotide sequences were defined as clonotypes. MiTCR v1.1 was used to align the clonotypes against IMGT TRBV, TRBD and TRBJ reference segments. The analysis was restricted to V-J combinations with a frequency above 0.0001, which together covered 99.2% of the repertoires. The TCS score was defined as F50 (clonal expansion) divided by E x V (chaos), with BLOSUM62-based TCRdist calculated between CDR3 peptides within each V-J. Welch's t-statistics and random forest reduced several hundred V-J features to about 12, which were used in a naive Bayes classifier (R e1071). The public sequencing data were trimmed at Q25 with fastp and processed into clonotypes with MiXCR by TCRdb, which kept only in-frame beta chains. Rows matching on CDR3 protein sequence are summarized as one entry with the most common DNA and genes. The V and J calls and clone size are TCRdb's, not the authors'. For this sample the table gives about 180,000 distinct CDR3 sequences, of which over 15% were detected only once. The ten largest make up under 35% of the sample.

Graves' hyperthyroidism was defined as stable when no progression to ophthalmopathy occurred over 18 months of follow-up. Hyperthyroidism patients were aged 18 to 65 years and newly diagnosed, with disease duration of less than 2 months. Exclusion was applied to patients with uncontrolled infections, other autoimmune diseases, pregnancy or lactation. Clinical symptoms, serum thyroxine and TRAb, thyroid ultrasound, and orbital computed tomography formed the basis for the diagnoses. PBMCs were isolated from 10 ml of fresh peripheral blood by Ficoll-Paque density gradient centrifugation. Total RNA was extracted using Trizol reagent, and RNA quality was assessed on an Agilent 2100 Bioanalyzer.

The sample consisted of blood. The origin of this receptor is a woman between 45 and 60 years old with Graves' hyperthyroidism. This sequence uses TRBV12-3 or TRBV12-4 and TRBJ1-2, and TRBD1 may be the D gene, going by 5 matching bases. The DNA sequence is as follows: TGTGCCAGCAGTTCCGGGCGCAGGGCATATGGCTACACCTTC. It translates as CASSSGRRAYGYTF.